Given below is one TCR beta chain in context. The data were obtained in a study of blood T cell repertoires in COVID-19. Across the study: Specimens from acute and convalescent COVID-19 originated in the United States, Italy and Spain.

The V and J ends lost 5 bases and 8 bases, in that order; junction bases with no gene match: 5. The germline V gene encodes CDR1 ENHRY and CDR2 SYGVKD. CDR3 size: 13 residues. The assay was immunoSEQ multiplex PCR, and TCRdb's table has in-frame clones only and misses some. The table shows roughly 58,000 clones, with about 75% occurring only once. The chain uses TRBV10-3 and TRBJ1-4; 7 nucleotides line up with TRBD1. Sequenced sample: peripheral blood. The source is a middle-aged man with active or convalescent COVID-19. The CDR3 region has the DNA TGTGCCATCAGTCCGACACAGGGGGAAAAACTGTTTTTT. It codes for CAISPTQGEKLFF.